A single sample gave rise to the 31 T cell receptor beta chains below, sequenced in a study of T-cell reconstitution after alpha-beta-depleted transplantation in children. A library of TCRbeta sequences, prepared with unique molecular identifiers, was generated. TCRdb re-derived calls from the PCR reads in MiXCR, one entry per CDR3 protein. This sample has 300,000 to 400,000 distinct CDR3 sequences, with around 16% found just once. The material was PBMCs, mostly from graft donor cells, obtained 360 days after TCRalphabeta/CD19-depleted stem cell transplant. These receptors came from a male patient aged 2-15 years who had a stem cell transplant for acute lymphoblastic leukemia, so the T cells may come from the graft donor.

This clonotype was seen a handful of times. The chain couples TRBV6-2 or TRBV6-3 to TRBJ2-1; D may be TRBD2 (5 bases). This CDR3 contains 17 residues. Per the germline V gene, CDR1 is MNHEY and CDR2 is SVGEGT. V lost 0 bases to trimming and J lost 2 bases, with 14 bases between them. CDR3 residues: CASSYSRGRLTYNEQFF. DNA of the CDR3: TGTGCCAGCAGTTACTCCCGGGGTCGGCTAACCTACAATGAGCAGTTCTTC.

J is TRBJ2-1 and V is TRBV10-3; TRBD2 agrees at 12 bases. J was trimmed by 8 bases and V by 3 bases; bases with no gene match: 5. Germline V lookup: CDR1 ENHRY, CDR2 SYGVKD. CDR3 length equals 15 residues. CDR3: CAISDRLAGVHEQFF. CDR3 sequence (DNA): TGTGCCATCAGTGATAGACTAGCGGGAGTCCATGAGCAGTTCTTC.

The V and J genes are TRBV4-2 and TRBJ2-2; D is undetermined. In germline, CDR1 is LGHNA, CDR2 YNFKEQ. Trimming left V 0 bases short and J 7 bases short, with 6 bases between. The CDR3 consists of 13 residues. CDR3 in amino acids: CASSQDVGGELFF. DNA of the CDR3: TGTGCCAGCAGCCAAGATGTCGGCGGGGAGCTGTTTTTT.

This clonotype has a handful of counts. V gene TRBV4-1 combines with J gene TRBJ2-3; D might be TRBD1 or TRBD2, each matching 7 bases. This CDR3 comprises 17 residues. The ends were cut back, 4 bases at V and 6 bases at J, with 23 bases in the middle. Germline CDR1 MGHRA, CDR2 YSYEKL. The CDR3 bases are TGCGCCAGCAGCCCCCCTAGGGGGCGGGAGAGGATCGATACGCAGTATTTT. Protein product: CASSPPRGRERIDTQYF.

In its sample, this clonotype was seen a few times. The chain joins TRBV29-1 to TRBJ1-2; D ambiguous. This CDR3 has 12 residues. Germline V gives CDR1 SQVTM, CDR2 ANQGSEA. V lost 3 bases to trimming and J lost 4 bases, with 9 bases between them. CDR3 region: CSVEEASYGYTF. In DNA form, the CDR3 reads TGCAGCGTTGAGGAGGCCTCCTATGGCTACACCTTC.

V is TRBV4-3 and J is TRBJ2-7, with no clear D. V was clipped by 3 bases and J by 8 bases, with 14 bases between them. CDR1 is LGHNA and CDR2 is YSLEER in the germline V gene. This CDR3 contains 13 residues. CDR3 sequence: CASSQGRRTKQYF. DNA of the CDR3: TGCGCCAGCAGCCAGGGTAGGCGTACGAAGCAGTACTTC.

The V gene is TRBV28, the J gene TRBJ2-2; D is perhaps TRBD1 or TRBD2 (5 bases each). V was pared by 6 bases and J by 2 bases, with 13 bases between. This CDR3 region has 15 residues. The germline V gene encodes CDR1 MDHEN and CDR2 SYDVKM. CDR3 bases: TGTGCCAGCAGGGGTGGGACCCATAACACCGGGGAGCTGTTTTTT. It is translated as CASRGGTHNTGELFF.

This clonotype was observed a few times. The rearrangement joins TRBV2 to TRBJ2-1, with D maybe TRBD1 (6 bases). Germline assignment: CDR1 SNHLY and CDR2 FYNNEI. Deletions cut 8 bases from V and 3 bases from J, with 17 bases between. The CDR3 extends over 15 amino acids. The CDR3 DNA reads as TGTGCCAGCTTTCGGGACACTATAGACTACAATGAGCAGTTCTTC. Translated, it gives CASFRDTIDYNEQFF.

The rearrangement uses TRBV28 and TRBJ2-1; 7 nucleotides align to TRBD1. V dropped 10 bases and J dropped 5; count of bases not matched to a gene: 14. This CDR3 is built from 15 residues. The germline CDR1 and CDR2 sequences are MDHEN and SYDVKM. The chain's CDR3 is CATYTDRDPNNEQFF. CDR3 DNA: TGTGCCACCTACACAGACAGGGACCCGAACAATGAGCAGTTCTTC.

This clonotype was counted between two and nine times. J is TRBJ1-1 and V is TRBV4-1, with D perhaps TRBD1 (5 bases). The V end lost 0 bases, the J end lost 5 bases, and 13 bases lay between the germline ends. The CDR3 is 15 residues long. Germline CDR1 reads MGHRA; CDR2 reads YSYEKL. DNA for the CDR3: TGCGCCAGCAGCCAAGATTACGGGGGTACGACTGAAGCTTTCTTT. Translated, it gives CASSQDYGGTTEAFF.

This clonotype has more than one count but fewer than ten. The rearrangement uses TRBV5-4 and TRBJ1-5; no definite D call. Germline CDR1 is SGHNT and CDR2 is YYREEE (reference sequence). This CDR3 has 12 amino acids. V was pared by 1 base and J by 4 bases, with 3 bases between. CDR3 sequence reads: CASSLHNQPQHF. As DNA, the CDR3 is TGTGCCAGCAGCTTGCATAATCAGCCCCAGCATTTT.

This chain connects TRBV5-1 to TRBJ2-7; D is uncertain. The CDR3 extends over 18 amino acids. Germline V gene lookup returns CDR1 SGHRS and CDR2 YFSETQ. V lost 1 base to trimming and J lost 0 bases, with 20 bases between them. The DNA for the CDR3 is TGCGCCAGCAGCTTGCATGGTAGCAAGTCAGCCAGCTCCTACGAGCAGTACTTC. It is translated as CASSLHGSKSASSYEQYF.

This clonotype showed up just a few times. Here the CDR3 reads CASSSQRDLTDTQYF. DNA of the CDR3: TGTGCCAGTAGTAGTCAGCGGGATCTCACAGATACGCAGTATTTT. The chain is built from TRBV19 and TRBJ2-3; 7 bases map to TRBD2. CDR1 is LNHDA, CDR2 SQIVND, per germline (reference sequence). The ends lost 4 bases at V and 2 bases at J; junction bases unmatched: 6. This CDR3 region has 15 residues.

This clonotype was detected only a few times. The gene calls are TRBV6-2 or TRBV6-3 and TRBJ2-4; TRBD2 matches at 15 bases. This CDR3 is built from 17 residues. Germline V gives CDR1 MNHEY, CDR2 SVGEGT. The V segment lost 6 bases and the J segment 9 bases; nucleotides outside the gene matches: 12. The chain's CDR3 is CASSFGLAGGPGFIQYF. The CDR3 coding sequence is TGTGCCAGCAGCTTCGGACTAGCGGGAGGGCCGGGGTTCATTCAGTACTTC.

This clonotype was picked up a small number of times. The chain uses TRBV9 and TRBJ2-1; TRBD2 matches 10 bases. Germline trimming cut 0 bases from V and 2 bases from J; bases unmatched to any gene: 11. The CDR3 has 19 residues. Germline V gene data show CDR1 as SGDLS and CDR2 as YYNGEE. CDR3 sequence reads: CASSVAGLAGVGTYNEQFF. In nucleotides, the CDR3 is TGTGCCAGCAGCGTAGCTGGGCTAGCGGGAGTAGGAACCTACAATGAGCAGTTCTTC. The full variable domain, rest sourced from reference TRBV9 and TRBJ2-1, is DSGVTQTPKHLITATGQRVTLRCSPRSGDLSVYWYQQSLDQGLQFLIQYYNGEERAKGNILERFSAQQFPDLHSELNLSSLELGDSALYFCASSVAGLAGVGTYNEQFFGPGTRLTVL.

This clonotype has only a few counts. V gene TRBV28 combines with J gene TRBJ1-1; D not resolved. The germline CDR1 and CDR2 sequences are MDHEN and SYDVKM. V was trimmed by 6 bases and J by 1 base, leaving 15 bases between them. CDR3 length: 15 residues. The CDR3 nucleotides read TGTGCCAGCAGCCCCCCCCACCAGTGGAACACTGAAGCTTTCTTT. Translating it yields CASSPPHQWNTEAFF.

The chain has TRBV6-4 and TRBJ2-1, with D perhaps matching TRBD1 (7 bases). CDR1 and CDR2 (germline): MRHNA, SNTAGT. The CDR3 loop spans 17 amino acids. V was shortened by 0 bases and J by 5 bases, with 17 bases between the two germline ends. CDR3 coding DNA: TGTGCCAGCAGTGACTCCGCCGCGGGACAGAAAAACAATGAGCAGTTCTTC. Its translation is CASSDSAAGQKNNEQFF.

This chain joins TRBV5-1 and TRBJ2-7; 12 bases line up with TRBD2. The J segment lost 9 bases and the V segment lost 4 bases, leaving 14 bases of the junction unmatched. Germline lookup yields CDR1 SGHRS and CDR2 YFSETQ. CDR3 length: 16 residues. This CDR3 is CASSHGLAGIQLGQYF. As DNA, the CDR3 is TGCGCCAGCAGCCACGGACTAGCGGGAATTCAGCTCGGGCAGTACTTC.

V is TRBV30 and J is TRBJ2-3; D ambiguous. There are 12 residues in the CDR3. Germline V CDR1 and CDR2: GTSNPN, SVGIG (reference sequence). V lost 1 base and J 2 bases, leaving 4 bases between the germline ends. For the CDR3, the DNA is TGTGCCTGGAGTGAGATCACAGATACGCAGTATTTT. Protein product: CAWSEITDTQYF.

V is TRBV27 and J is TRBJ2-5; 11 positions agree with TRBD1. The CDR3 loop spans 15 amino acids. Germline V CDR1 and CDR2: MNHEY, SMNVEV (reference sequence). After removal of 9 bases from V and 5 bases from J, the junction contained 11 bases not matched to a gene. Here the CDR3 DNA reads TGTGCCAGTTCTCCAGGACAGGGGGCGGGGGAGACCCAGTACTTC. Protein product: CASSPGQGAGETQYF.

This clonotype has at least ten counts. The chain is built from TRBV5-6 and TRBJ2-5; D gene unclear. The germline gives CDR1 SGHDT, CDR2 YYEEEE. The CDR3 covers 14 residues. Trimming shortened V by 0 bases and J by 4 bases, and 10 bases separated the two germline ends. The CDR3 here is CASSLVGQRETQYF. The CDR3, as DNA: TGTGCCAGCAGCTTGGTAGGGCAGAGAGAGACCCAGTACTTC.

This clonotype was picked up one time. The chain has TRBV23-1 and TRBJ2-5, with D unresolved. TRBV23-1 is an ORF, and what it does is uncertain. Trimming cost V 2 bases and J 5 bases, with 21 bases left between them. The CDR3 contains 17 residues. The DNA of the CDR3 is TGCGCCAGCAGTCAACGTTTCGGTGTTCCAGCCAGGGAGACCCAGTACTTC. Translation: CASSQRFGVPARETQYF.

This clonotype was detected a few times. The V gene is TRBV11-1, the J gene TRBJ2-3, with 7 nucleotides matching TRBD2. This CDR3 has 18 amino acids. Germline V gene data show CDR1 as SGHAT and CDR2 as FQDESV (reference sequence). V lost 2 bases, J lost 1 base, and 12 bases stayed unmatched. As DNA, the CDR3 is TGTGCCAGCAGCTTAAAAAAAACGGCTAGCGGAGGCACAGATACGCAGTATTTT. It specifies CASSLKKTASGGTDTQYF.

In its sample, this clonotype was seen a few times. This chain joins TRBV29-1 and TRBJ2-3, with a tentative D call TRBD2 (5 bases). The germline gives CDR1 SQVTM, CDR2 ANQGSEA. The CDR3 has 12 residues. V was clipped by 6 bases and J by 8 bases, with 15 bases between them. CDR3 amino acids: CSVGTSEGTQYF. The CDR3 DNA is TGCAGCGTGGGCACCTCCGAGGGTACGCAGTATTTT.

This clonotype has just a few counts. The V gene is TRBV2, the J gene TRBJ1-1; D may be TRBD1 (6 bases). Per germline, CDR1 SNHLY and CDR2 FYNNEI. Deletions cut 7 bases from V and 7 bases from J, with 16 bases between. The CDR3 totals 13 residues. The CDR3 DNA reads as TGTGCCAGCACCTCCGGGACACCATTTGAAGCTTTCTTT. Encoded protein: CASTSGTPFEAFF.

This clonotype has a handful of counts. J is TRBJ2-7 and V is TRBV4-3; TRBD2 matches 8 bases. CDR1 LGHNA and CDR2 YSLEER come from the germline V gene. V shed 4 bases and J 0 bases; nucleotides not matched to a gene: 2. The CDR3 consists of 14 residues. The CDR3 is CASSRGGNSYEQYF. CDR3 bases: TGCGCCAGCAGCCGCGGGGGGAACTCCTACGAGCAGTACTTC.

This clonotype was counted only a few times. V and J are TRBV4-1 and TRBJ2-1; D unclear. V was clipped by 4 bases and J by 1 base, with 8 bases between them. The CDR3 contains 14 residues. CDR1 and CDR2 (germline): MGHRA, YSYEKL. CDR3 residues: CASSLRISYNEQFF. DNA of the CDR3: TGCGCCAGCAGCCTTAGGATTTCCTACAATGAGCAGTTCTTC.

The CDR3 DNA follows: TGCAGCGTTGATTCGGGGTGGGTCCTGAATGCGGGGACCCAGTACTTC. Amino acid sequence: CSVDSGWVLNAGTQYF. The V call is TRBV29-1, the J call TRBJ2-5; D perhaps matches TRBD2 (5 bases). Per germline, CDR1 SQVTM and CDR2 ANQGSEA. V lost 3 bases to trimming and J lost 7 bases, with 24 bases between them. The CDR3 consists of 16 residues.

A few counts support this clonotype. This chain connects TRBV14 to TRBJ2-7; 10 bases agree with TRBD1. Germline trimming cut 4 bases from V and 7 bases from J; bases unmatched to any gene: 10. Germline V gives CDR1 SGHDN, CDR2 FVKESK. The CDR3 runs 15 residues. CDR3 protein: CASSRTGTGDREQYF. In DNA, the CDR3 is TGTGCCAGCAGCCGAACCGGGACAGGGGATCGGGAGCAGTACTTC. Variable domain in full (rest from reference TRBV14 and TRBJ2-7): EAGVTQFPSHSVIEKGQTVTLRCDPISGHDNLYWYRRVMGKEIKFLLHFVKESKQDESGMPNNRFLAERTGGTYSTLKVQPAELEDSGVYFCASSRTGTGDREQYFGPGTRLTVT.

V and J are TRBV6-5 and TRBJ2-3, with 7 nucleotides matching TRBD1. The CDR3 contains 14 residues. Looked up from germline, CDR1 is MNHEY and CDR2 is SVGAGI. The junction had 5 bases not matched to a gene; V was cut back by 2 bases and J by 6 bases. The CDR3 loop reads CASSYEIRGDTQYF. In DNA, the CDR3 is TGTGCCAGCAGTTACGAGATCAGGGGGGATACGCAGTATTTT.

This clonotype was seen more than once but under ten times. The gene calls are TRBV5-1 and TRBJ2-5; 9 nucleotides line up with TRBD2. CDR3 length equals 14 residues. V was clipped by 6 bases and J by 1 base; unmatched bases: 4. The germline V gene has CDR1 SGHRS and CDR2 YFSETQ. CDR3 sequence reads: CASTASGTQETQYF. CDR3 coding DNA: TGCGCCAGCACCGCTAGCGGGACCCAAGAGACCCAGTACTTC.